This TCR beta chain was sequenced in a study of T cell changes during pregnancy in multiple sclerosis. There are 16 residues in the CDR3. The V gene end was trimmed by 5 bases and the J gene end by 6 bases; junction bases not matched to a gene: 7. In germline, CDR1 is PRHDT, CDR2 FYEKMQ (reference sequence). The protocol was immunoSEQ multiplex PCR, while the TCRdb copy is restricted to in-frame clones and leaves out a portion. The table shows around 30,000 clones, with approximately 90% occurring only once. This clone has only a few counts. The chain recombines TRBV13 with TRBJ1-6; TRBD1 matches 10 bases. The TCR comes from a female donor with multiple sclerosis, enrolled in a pregnancy study. Material: CD8+ T cells from peripheral blood mononuclear cells, obtained in the first trimester of pregnancy. The CDR3 DNA follows: TGTGCCAGCAGCCCGAGACAGGGGGCAATTAATTCACCCCTCCACTTT. It yields the protein CASSPRQGAINSPLHF.